This T cell receptor (beta chain) came from a study of blood T cell repertoires in COVID-19. Overall study: Acute and convalescent COVID-19 samples came from the United States, Italy and Spain.

V lost 5 bases and J 1 base, leaving 8 bases between the germline ends. The germline V gene encodes CDR1 MNHEY and CDR2 SMNVEV (reference sequence). This CDR3 comprises 14 residues. Profiling relied on immunoSEQ multiplex PCR, and the TCRdb table lists in-frame clones only, not all of them. In the table there are around 190,000 clones, under 85% of which are singletons. Sequencing was done on a sample of peripheral blood. The chain is built from TRBV27 and TRBJ2-2; the D gene is possibly TRBD1 (5 bases). This TCR derives from a woman aged 70-85 years with COVID-19, enrolled during active disease. The CDR3: CASSRDRNTGELFF. The CDR3 DNA reads as TGTGCCAGCAGTCGTGACAGGAACACCGGGGAGCTGTTTTTT.